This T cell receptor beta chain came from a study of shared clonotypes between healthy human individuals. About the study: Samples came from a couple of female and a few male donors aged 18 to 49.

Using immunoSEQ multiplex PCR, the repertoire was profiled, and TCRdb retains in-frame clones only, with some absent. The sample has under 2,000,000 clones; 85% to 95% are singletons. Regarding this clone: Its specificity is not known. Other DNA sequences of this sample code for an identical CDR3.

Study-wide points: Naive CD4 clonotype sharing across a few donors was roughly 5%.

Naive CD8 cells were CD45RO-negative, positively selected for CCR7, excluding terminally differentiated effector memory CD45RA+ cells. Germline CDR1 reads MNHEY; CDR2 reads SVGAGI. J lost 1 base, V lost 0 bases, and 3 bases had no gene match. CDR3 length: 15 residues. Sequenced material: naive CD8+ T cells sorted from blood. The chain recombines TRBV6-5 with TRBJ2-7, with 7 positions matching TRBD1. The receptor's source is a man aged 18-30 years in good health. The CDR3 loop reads CASSYSAGGSYEQYF. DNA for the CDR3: TGTGCCAGCAGTTACTCAGCAGGGGGATCCTACGAGCAGTACTTC.